These 15 T cell receptor beta chains came from one sample sequenced in a study of response to subunit inactivated influenza vaccine. TCRdb itself ran the RT-PCR reads through MiXCR, one entry per CDR3 protein. The sample has 650,000 to 800,000 distinct CDR3 sequences; around 18% are singletons. The sample was PBMCs from blood, taken 4 to 6 days after vaccination. All receptors come from a man aged 50 to 59 who received an inactivated influenza vaccine.

This clonotype was counted between two and nine times. This chain joins TRBV4-1 and TRBJ1-2; a weak D match, TRBD1 (6 bases). Per the germline V gene, CDR1 is MGHRA and CDR2 is YSYEKL. This CDR3 comprises 15 residues. The V gene lost 1 base and the J gene lost 8 bases, with 17 bases spanning the gap. CDR3 residues: CASSQAAGAAGGYTF. The DNA of the CDR3 is TGCGCCAGCAGCCAAGCTGCAGGGGCGGCAGGCGGCTACACCTTC.

J is TRBJ2-7 and V is TRBV20-1; TRBD2 aligns across 13 bases. Trimming took 3 bases from V and 5 from J; bases not matched to a gene: 7. Germline V lookup: CDR1 DFQATT, CDR2 SNEGSKA (reference sequence). The CDR3 extends over 15 amino acids. CDR3 in DNA: TGCAGTGCTAGCCTCACTAGCGGGAGGGTCCACGAGCAGTACTTC. Its protein product is CSASLTSGRVHEQYF.

This chain connects TRBV20-1 to TRBJ2-1; D is unclear. V was shortened by 0 bases and J by 1 base, with 7 bases between the two germline ends. The CDR3 extends over 14 amino acids. CDR1 is DFQATT and CDR2 is SNEGSKA in the germline V gene (reference sequence). This CDR3 is CSARDVDSYNEQFF. The CDR3 bases are TGCAGTGCTAGAGATGTAGATTCCTACAATGAGCAGTTCTTC.

The chain's CDR3 is CASSLEPNEQYF. The DNA for the CDR3 is TGTGCCAGCAGCTTAGAGCCGAACGAGCAGTACTTC. The gene calls are TRBV11-1 and TRBJ2-7; D gene unclear. The germline V gene encodes CDR1 SGHAT and CDR2 FQDESV (reference sequence). V shed 1 base and J shed 5 bases, with 6 bases lying between them. This CDR3 spans 12 amino acids.

In this sample, this clonotype turned up many times. This chain connects TRBV5-1 to TRBJ2-1, with a tentative D call TRBD2 (6 bases). The V and J ends lost 4 bases and 6 bases respectively, with 11 bases between them. The CDR3 runs to 13 residues. Germline CDR1 SGHRS, CDR2 YFSETQ. CDR3 sequence reads: CASSPGLSNEQFF. The CDR3, as DNA: TGCGCCAGCAGCCCGGGACTCTCCAATGAGCAGTTCTTC.

In the case of this clonotype: The junction departs from germline at one end; a sequencing error may be responsible. The J gene is TRBJ2-5, the V gene TRBV7-7; 7 nucleotides align to TRBD1. This CDR3 has 15 residues. CDR1 is SSHAT and CDR2 is FNYEAQ in the germline V gene (reference sequence). CDR3 bases: TGTGCTAGCAGCTCCGGACAGGAGTACCAAGAGACCCAGTACTTC. This codes for CASSSGQEYQETQYF.

This clonotype has only a few counts. This chain uses TRBV30 with TRBJ2-5; TRBD1 might be the D (5 bases). V was trimmed by 0 bases and J by 7 bases, leaving 12 bases between them. This CDR3 has 13 amino acids. Per germline, CDR1 GTSNPN and CDR2 SVGIG (reference sequence). DNA of the CDR3: TGTGCCTGGAGTGTCGACAGAGTCAGGACCCAGTACTTC. Encoded protein: CAWSVDRVRTQYF.

There are a few counts of this clonotype. The genes are TRBV30 and TRBJ2-2, with a tentative D call TRBD1 (6 bases). Germline V gene sequence: CDR1 GTSNPN, CDR2 SVGIG (reference sequence). V shed 7 bases and J shed 7 bases, with 25 bases lying between them. This CDR3 comprises 16 residues. The CDR3 DNA reads as TGTGCCTTTCCAAAAATCGGGACAAGCCTTGGCGGGGAGCTGTTTTTT. This translates into CAFPKIGTSLGGELFF.

This clonotype was detected many times. An end of the junction does not agree with germline; a read error may underlie this. The gene calls are TRBV5-1 and TRBJ2-2; tentatively, D is TRBD1 (5 bases). Germline-derived CDR1 and CDR2 are SGHRS and YFSETQ. The CDR3 is 15 amino acids. The CDR3 spells CASSLGAGNTGELFF. CDR3 sequence (DNA): TGTGCCAGCAGTTTAGGGGCCGGGAACACCGGGGAGCTGTTTTTT.

This clonotype was detected ten times or more. The chain joins TRBV20-1 to TRBJ1-3; D is ambiguous. Germline CDR1 reads DFQATT; CDR2 reads SNEGSKA (reference sequence). This CDR3 region has 13 residues. V was clipped by 6 bases and J by 0 bases, with 9 bases between them. CDR3 sequence reads: CSAHSVSGNTIYF. The CDR3 nucleotides read TGCAGTGCCCACTCTGTCTCTGGAAACACCATATATTTT.

J is TRBJ2-1 and V is TRBV20-1, with 10 bases matching TRBD2. This CDR3 spans 19 amino acids. Germline assignment: CDR1 DFQATT and CDR2 SNEGSKA (reference sequence). J lost 2 bases, V lost 1 base, and 14 bases had no gene match. The CDR3 spells CSARAPRRSLAGAYNEQFF. The CDR3 region has the DNA TGCAGTGCTAGAGCCCCTAGGAGGAGCCTAGCGGGGGCCTACAATGAGCAGTTCTTC.

The V call is TRBV5-5, the J call TRBJ2-1; D is unresolved. This CDR3 region has 13 residues. V lost 4 bases and J 7 bases, leaving 12 bases between the germline ends. In germline, CDR1 is SGHKS, CDR2 YYEKEE (reference sequence). This CDR3 reads CASSALGGNEQFF. For the CDR3, the DNA is TGTGCCAGCAGCGCCCTGGGCGGAAATGAGCAGTTCTTC.

J is TRBJ2-1 and V is TRBV7-3, with 7 bases matching TRBD2. After removal of 2 bases from V and 8 bases from J, the junction contained 6 bases not matched to a gene. The CDR3 length is 14 residues. Germline CDR1 and CDR2: SGHTA and FQGTGA. The CDR3 loop reads CASSLVAGVHEQFF. The CDR3 nucleotides read TGTGCCAGCAGCTTAGTGGCGGGAGTACATGAGCAGTTCTTC.

The chain carries TRBV10-3 and TRBJ2-5; 8 nucleotides align to TRBD2. Germline loops: CDR1 ENHRY, CDR2 SYGVKD. This CDR3 is 15 amino acids long. J was trimmed by 5 bases and V by 11 bases; bases with no gene match: 16. Here the CDR3 reads CASSTSGSSWETQYF. The CDR3 DNA reads TGTGCCTCCTCTACTAGCGGATCTTCATGGGAGACCCAGTACTTC.

This chain joins TRBV24-1 and TRBJ2-5, with 10 nucleotides matching TRBD2. Trimming took 5 bases from V and 1 from J; bases not matched to a gene: 3. CDR1 and CDR2 from the germline V gene are KGHDR and SFDVKD. CDR3 length: 15 amino acids. The CDR3 loop is CATSVASGSQETQYF. The CDR3 DNA sequence: TGTGCCACCAGTGTCGCTAGCGGGAGCCAAGAGACCCAGTACTTC.